This T cell receptor (beta chain) was observed in a study of T cell changes during pregnancy in multiple sclerosis. Sequenced by immunoSEQ multiplex PCR; TCRdb stores in-frame clones only, minus some. Of approximately 44,000 clones listed, over 80% are singletons. Trimming shortened V by 6 bases and J by 0 bases, and 14 bases separated the two germline ends. There are 15 residues in the CDR3. Germline V gene lookup returns CDR1 ENHRY and CDR2 SYGVKD. This sequence originates from a female donor with multiple sclerosis, enrolled in a pregnancy study. This specimen consisted of CD4+ T cells from peripheral blood mononuclear cells, obtained before pregnancy. The rearrangement joins TRBV10-3 to TRBJ1-2; a possible D gene is TRBD1 (6 bases). The CDR3 DNA reads TGTGCCATCAGCGCGGACAGTGATCCTAACTATGGCTACACCTTC. Its protein is CAISADSDPNYGYTF.